One and the same sample provided the 15 T cell receptor beta chains below, sequenced in a study of cytomegalovirus exposure and HLA in healthy donors. Amplification used 60 Vbeta primers and 13 Jbeta primers. The data were produced by immunoSEQ multiplex PCR, yet TCRdb's version contains in-frame clones alone and is incomplete. Reported are 80,000 to 95,000 clones; the ten largest clones contain 0.95% to 1.3%. Sequencing was done on a sample of PBMCs. Receptors were obtained from a woman between 25 and 40 years old in good health and CMV-seronegative.

V is TRBV6-1 and J is TRBJ1-1; TRBD1 aligns across 8 bases. Germline V gene sequence: CDR1 MNHNS, CDR2 SASEGT. V lost 7 bases and J lost 4; bases outside the gene matches: 11. The CDR3 extends over 15 amino acids. CDR3 in DNA: TGTGCCAGCAAGAATCTACAGGGGGATGGCACTGAAGCTTTCTTT. It specifies CASKNLQGDGTEAFF.

The V and J genes are TRBV19 and TRBJ1-2, with 7 bases that match TRBD1. Trimming cost V 5 bases and J 10 bases; bases outside gene matches: 10. CDR1 is LNHDA, CDR2 SQIVND, per germline (reference sequence). This CDR3 is 13 amino acids long. The CDR3 here is CASSQSGQEFYTF. The CDR3 DNA is TGTGCCAGTAGTCAGTCAGGACAGGAGTTCTACACCTTC.

This chain joins TRBV18 and TRBJ2-1; 7 nucleotides line up with TRBD1. There are 14 residues in the CDR3. Germline lookup yields CDR1 KGHSH and CDR2 LQKENI. With V trimmed by 3 bases and J by 9 bases, 8 bases remained unmatched. The CDR3 DNA reads TGTGCCAGCTCACCCCAGGGGGATTGGGGTGAGCAGTTCTTC. Residues: CASSPQGDWGEQFF. Combining the CDR3 with reference TRBV18 and TRBJ2-1 gives the whole variable domain NAGVMQNPRHLVRRRGQEARLRCSPMKGHSHVYWYRQLPEEGLKFMVYLQKENIIDESGMPKERFSAEFPKEGPSILRIQQVVRGDSAAYFCASSPQGDWGEQFFGPGTRLTVL.

This chain joins TRBV4-2 and TRBJ1-1; 7 bases fit TRBD1. The CDR3 totals 15 residues. Per germline, CDR1 LGHNA and CDR2 YNFKEQ. V lost 0 bases to trimming and J lost 7 bases; unmatched junction nucleotides: 8. CDR3 residues: CASSQDHRTGDEAFF. CDR3 bases: TGTGCCAGCAGCCAAGATCATAGGACAGGTGATGAAGCTTTCTTT.

This chain connects TRBV30 to TRBJ1-2, with a tentative D call TRBD1 (5 bases). Germline V CDR1 and CDR2: GTSNPN, SVGIG (reference sequence). The length of the CDR3 is 15 residues. V was pared by 7 bases and J by 2 bases, with 20 bases between. The CDR3 here is CASKGVEDSNYGYTF. DNA of the CDR3: TGTGCCTCTAAAGGGGTTGAGGATTCCAACTATGGCTACACCTTC.

Of note for this clone: Other nucleotide sequences from this sample produce the same CDR3. The genes are TRBV29-1 and TRBJ2-5; 14 nucleotides align to TRBD2. Germline V gene sequence: CDR1 SQVTM, CDR2 ANQGSEA. V was pared by 6 bases and J by 4 bases, with 4 bases of the junction left unmatched. The CDR3 consists of 14 residues. CDR3 residues: CSVGGLAGAETQYF. The CDR3 DNA sequence: TGCAGCGTAGGGGGACTAGCGGGAGCAGAGACCCAGTACTTC.

The chain uses TRBV5-1 and TRBJ1-1; 9 nucleotides line up with TRBD1. Trimming at V came to 2 bases and at J to 6 bases, leaving 5 bases not matched to a gene. The CDR3 spans 14 residues. Looked up from germline, CDR1 is SGHRS and CDR2 is YFSETQ. CDR3 DNA: TGCGCCAGCAGCTTCGGACAGGGGCCGGCTGAAGCTTTCTTT. It yields the protein CASSFGQGPAEAFF.

This chain connects TRBV6-5 to TRBJ2-1; 9 bases align to TRBD2. V dropped 5 bases and J dropped 12; count of bases not matched to a gene: 5. CDR1 MNHEY and CDR2 SVGAGI come from the germline V gene. This CDR3 has 12 amino acids. CDR3 sequence reads: CASSRAGGGQFF. The CDR3 DNA sequence: TGTGCCAGCAGTAGAGCGGGAGGCGGGCAGTTCTTC.

The chain couples TRBV2 to TRBJ1-5; D ambiguous. Germline V CDR1 and CDR2: SNHLY, FYNNEI. The CDR3 is 13 amino acids. The germline V and J ends were trimmed by 4 bases and 7 bases, with 11 bases remaining between them. The CDR3 DNA is TGTGCCAGCAGTGTCTCTCAGGTCCAGCCCCAGCATTTT. Translating gives CASSVSQVQPQHF.

J is TRBJ1-1 and V is TRBV6-5; the D is unclear. Germline V gene lookup returns CDR1 MNHEY and CDR2 SVGAGI. The CDR3 is 13 amino acids. Trimming took 2 bases from V and 3 from J, leaving 7 bases between them. The CDR3 DNA reads TGTGCCAGCAGTTACCAGGCCTACACTGAAGCTTTCTTT. Residues: CASSYQAYTEAFF.

The rearrangement joins TRBV19 to TRBJ1-5; D is unresolved. The germline V gene has CDR1 LNHDA and CDR2 SQIVND (reference sequence). V was cut by 8 bases and J by 6 bases, with 14 bases left in between. CDR3 length: 13 residues. The CDR3 loop is CASAFGRGQPQHF. The CDR3 bases are TGTGCCAGTGCCTTCGGCCGGGGTCAGCCCCAGCATTTT.

The rearrangement links TRBV7-9 to TRBJ2-5; TRBD1 is a possible D gene (5 bases). Trimming took 4 bases from V and 4 from J, leaving 16 bases between them. This CDR3 is 15 amino acids long. The germline gives CDR1 SEHNR, CDR2 FQNEAQ (reference sequence). The CDR3: CASSWIERGRETQYF. The DNA of the CDR3 is TGTGCCAGCAGCTGGATCGAAAGGGGCCGAGAGACCCAGTACTTC.

This sequence joins TRBV7-9 and TRBJ1-3, with unresolved D. The V and J ends lost 2 bases and 2 bases respectively, with 10 bases between them. Germline lookup yields CDR1 SEHNR and CDR2 FQNEAQ (reference sequence). This CDR3 has 15 amino acids. DNA for the CDR3: TGTGCCAGCAGCTTACCGACGGGGACTGGAAACACCATATATTTT. It is translated as CASSLPTGTGNTIYF.

The chain is built from TRBV5-6 and TRBJ1-1; the D is unclear. The CDR3 spans 12 residues. The ends were cut back, 0 bases at V and 7 bases at J, with 7 bases in the middle. Germline-derived CDR1 and CDR2 are SGHDT and YYEEEE. This CDR3 reads CASSLGSGEAFF. CDR3 DNA sequence: TGTGCCAGCAGCTTGGGGTCGGGTGAAGCTTTCTTT.

The rearrangement links TRBV19 to TRBJ2-5; a possible D gene is TRBD1 (5 bases). TRBJ2-7 explains the end of the DNA better; the J call may be wrong. The CDR3 runs 13 residues. Germline CDR1 LNHDA, CDR2 SQIVND (reference sequence). In nucleotides, the CDR3 is TGTGCCAGTAGTATAGTGGGAAGGGGCGAGCAGTACTTC. It codes for CASSIVGRGEQYF.